Each of the 21 T cell receptor beta chains below was sequenced from the same sample in a study of T-cell memory formation after mild COVID-19. TCRdb called the 5' RACE reads again in MiXCR, with one record for every CDR3 protein. This table holds more than 350,000 distinct CDR3 sequences, 15% to 20% found once. The sample taken for sequencing was PBMCs or a T cell subset sorted from them (not recorded which). The receptors were sampled from a man aged 18 to 30 who had mild COVID-19 (a few samples of this study predate the infection). Cell type and time point are not known.

The chain carries TRBV5-1 and TRBJ1-1; D is unresolved. CDR3 length equals 14 residues. Trimming cost V 0 bases and J 4 bases, with 10 bases left between them. Germline CDR1 and CDR2: SGHRS and YFSETQ. CDR3 sequence (DNA): TGCGCCAGCAGCTTGGACAGCTCATCCACTGAAGCTTTCTTT. Its protein product is CASSLDSSSTEAFF.

This sequence joins TRBV29-1 and TRBJ2-7; no reliable D call. Germline V gives CDR1 SQVTM, CDR2 ANQGSEA. V lost 7 bases to trimming and J lost 3 bases, with 13 bases between them. The CDR3 extends over 12 amino acids. CDR3 amino acids: CSGVFGVYEQYF. Here the CDR3 DNA reads TGCAGCGGGGTTTTCGGAGTCTACGAGCAGTACTTC.

This clonotype was observed a handful of times. V and J are TRBV7-2 and TRBJ1-6, with TRBD1 identical over 10 bases. CDR1 is SGHTA, CDR2 FQGNSA, per germline. V trimming: 5 bases; J trimming: 10 bases; junction bases outside the gene matches: 5. The CDR3 extends over 14 amino acids. CDR3 nucleotides: TGTGCCAGCAGCCAGGGACAGGGGATCTCACCCCTCCACTTT. Its protein product is CASSQGQGISPLHF. Complete variable domain (other parts from reference TRBV7-2 and TRBJ1-6): GAGVSQSPSNKVTEKGKDVELRCDPISGHTALYWYRQSLGQGLEFLIYFQGNSAPDKSGLPSDRFSAERTGGSVSTLTIQRTQQEDSAVYLCASSQGQGISPLHFGNGTRLTVT.

The V and J genes are TRBV4-1 and TRBJ2-5; D unresolved. There are 15 residues in the CDR3. The V gene's germline CDR1 is MGHRA and CDR2 YSYEKL. Trimming cost V 0 bases and J 5 bases, with 13 bases left between them. The CDR3 here is CASSQEGSSWETQYF. The DNA for the CDR3 is TGCGCCAGCAGCCAAGAGGGGTCGAGTTGGGAGACCCAGTACTTC.

This clonotype has just a few counts. The J gene is TRBJ1-2, the V gene TRBV27; D gene ambiguous. Germline values: CDR1 MNHEY, CDR2 SMNVEV (reference sequence). Trimming pared 0 bases from V and 2 bases from J, leaving 7 bases between. The CDR3 runs to 14 residues. CDR3: CASSLSRENYGYTF. The CDR3 DNA is TGTGCCAGCAGTTTATCCCGGGAGAACTATGGCTACACCTTC.

There are a few counts of this clonotype. Compared with germline, one end of the junction differs, possibly owing to a read error. This rearrangement joins TRBV9 to TRBJ2-1; 12 bases map to TRBD2. This CDR3 is built from 16 residues. Germline V gene sequence: CDR1 SGDLS, CDR2 YYNGEE. The CDR3: CASSVDLAGGYIEQFF. The CDR3 nucleotides are TGTGCCAGCAGCGTAGACCTAGCGGGGGGGTACATTGAGCAGTTCTTC.

About this clonotype itself: At one end, the junction sequence differs from germline, possibly due to a read error. V gene TRBV20-1 combines with J gene TRBJ2-1; D is uncertain. The CDR3 is made up of 11 amino acids. Germline V gene sequence: CDR1 DFQATT, CDR2 SNEGSKA (reference sequence). The CDR3 sequence is CSAQRRPSSVF. The DNA for the CDR3 is TGCAGTGCCCAAAGACGGCCCTCCTCCGTCTTC.

This clonotype was seen more than once but under ten times. This chain links TRBV3-1 with TRBJ2-1, with D possibly matching TRBD2 (6 bases). V lost 2 bases and J lost 9, with 11 bases in between. Germline V gene lookup returns CDR1 LGHDT and CDR2 YNNKEL (reference sequence). The CDR3 length is 13 residues. CDR3 protein: CASSQQLASEQFF. The CDR3 DNA sequence: TGTGCCAGCAGCCAACAACTAGCTTCTGAGCAGTTCTTC.

This clonotype was detected many times. The chain carries TRBV12-3 or TRBV12-4 and TRBJ1-5, with TRBD1 matching over 7 bases. CDR3 length: 13 amino acids. V gave up 7 bases and J gave up 5 bases; unmatched junction bases: 5. CDR3 in DNA: TGTGCCAGCACTCGGACAGGCGATCAGCCCCAGCATTTT. Translated, it gives CASTRTGDQPQHF.

The CDR3 sequence is CASSFVSHMHTEAFF. The DNA for the CDR3 is TGTGCCAGCAGCTTCGTATCTCATATGCACACTGAAGCTTTCTTT. V gene TRBV11-2 combines with J gene TRBJ1-1; D remains unclear. Germline V gives CDR1 SGHAT, CDR2 FQNNGV. V lost 3 bases and J 3 bases, leaving 14 bases between the germline ends. CDR3 length: 15 amino acids.

The table lists this clonotype with a few counts. The V gene is TRBV15, the J gene TRBJ2-7; 7 bases line up with TRBD1. V was pared by 0 bases and J by 3 bases, with 8 bases of the junction left unmatched. The CDR3 covers 16 residues. Germline V CDR1 and CDR2: LNHNV, YYDKDF (reference sequence). The CDR3, as DNA: TGTGCCACCAGCAGAGAAAAGGGACAGAGGCTCTACGAGCAGTACTTC. Protein sequence: CATSREKGQRLYEQYF.

This clonotype was detected only a few times. The chain recombines TRBV2 with TRBJ2-5, with D perhaps TRBD1 (5 bases). CDR3 length: 13 amino acids. CDR1 and CDR2 (germline): SNHLY, FYNNEI. V lost 8 bases and J lost 1, with 11 bases in between. The CDR3 region has the DNA TGTGCCAGCGAAGTAGGGGTCCAAGAGACCCAGTACTTC. Its protein product is CASEVGVQETQYF.

This chain connects TRBV20-1 to TRBJ1-1, with D maybe TRBD1 (6 bases). Germline V gene data show CDR1 as DFQATT and CDR2 as SNEGSKA (reference sequence). The V end lost 3 bases, the J end lost 11 bases, and 22 bases lay between the germline ends. There are 14 residues in the CDR3. The CDR3 DNA reads as TGCAGTGCTAGTCGGACTCTCAAGACAGGAGGGGCTTTCTTT. This gives the protein CSASRTLKTGGAFF.

The sample holds a few counts of this clonotype. The rearrangement joins TRBV7-9 to TRBJ2-5; possible D gene TRBD2, 6 bases. The CDR3 extends over 16 amino acids. Trimming left V 0 bases short and J 5 bases short, with 16 bases between. In germline, CDR1 is SEHNR, CDR2 FQNEAQ (reference sequence). The CDR3 spells CASSLAPEGILETQYF. The CDR3 DNA reads as TGTGCCAGCAGCTTAGCGCCGGAGGGGATACTGGAGACCCAGTACTTC. The whole variable domain, remainder taken from reference TRBV7-9 and TRBJ2-5, is DTGVSQNPRHKITKRGQNVTFRCDPISEHNRLYWYRQTLGQGPEFLTYFQNEAQLEKSRLLSDRFSAERPKGSFSTLEIQRTEQGDSAMYLCASSLAPEGILETQYFGPGTRLLVL.

The sample holds a few counts of this clonotype. This chain connects TRBV9 to TRBJ2-3; D ambiguous. The germline V and J ends were trimmed by 0 bases and 2 bases, with 16 bases remaining between them. The V gene's germline CDR1 is SGDLS and CDR2 YYNGEE. There are 17 residues in the CDR3. The CDR3 DNA sequence: TGTGCCAGCAGCGTAGCGATGGCGCGGTGGGCCACAGATACGCAGTATTTT. Protein sequence: CASSVAMARWATDTQYF.

There are many counts of this clonotype. The rearrangement uses TRBV5-1 and TRBJ1-1; no clear D. The CDR3 contains 16 residues. The V end was cut by 0 bases, the J end by 5 bases, with 17 bases between. Looked up from germline, CDR1 is SGHRS and CDR2 is YFSETQ. CDR3 loop: CASSLAPTDLGTEAFF. CDR3 in DNA: TGCGCCAGCAGCTTGGCCCCCACCGACCTGGGAACTGAAGCTTTCTTT. The full variable domain, in which reference TRBV5-1 and TRBJ1-1 provide the parts outside the CDR3, is KAGVTQTPRYLIKTRGQQVTLSCSPISGHRSVSWYQQTPGQGLQFLFEYFSETQRNKGNFPGRFSGRQFSNSRSEMNVSTLELGDSALYLCASSLAPTDLGTEAFFGQGTRLTVV.

The chain couples TRBV4-3 to TRBJ1-4; D uncertain. V lost 0 bases and J lost 5, with 10 bases in between. The CDR3 sequence is 15 residues long. Germline CDR1 and CDR2: LGHNA and YSLEER. In DNA, the CDR3 is TGCGCCAGCAGCCAAGATCCCAGTCAGAATGAAAAACTGTTTTTT. It codes for CASSQDPSQNEKLFF.

This clonotype was found a few times. The J gene is TRBJ2-3, the V gene TRBV18; no definite D call. Germline CDR1 reads KGHSH; CDR2 reads LQKENI. The CDR3 runs 14 residues. Deletions cut 2 bases from V and 2 bases from J, with 8 bases between. The DNA for the CDR3 is TGTGCCAGCTCACCAAACAGCAACACAGATACGCAGTATTTT. This encodes CASSPNSNTDTQYF.

This clonotype has more than one count but fewer than ten. V usage is TRBV9 and J usage is TRBJ2-1, with D perhaps TRBD2 (5 bases). Germline V gene data show CDR1 as SGDLS and CDR2 as YYNGEE. Trimming pared 4 bases from V and 2 bases from J, leaving 16 bases between. The CDR3 covers 16 residues. CDR3 loop: CASSPRGLGAYNEQFF. CDR3 DNA sequence: TGTGCCAGCAGCCCAAGAGGGCTAGGAGCCTACAATGAGCAGTTCTTC.

The CDR3: CASSLVLAKNIQYF. DNA for the CDR3: TGTGCCAGCAGCTTAGTCCTAGCCAAAAACATTCAGTACTTC. This chain links TRBV11-2 with TRBJ2-4; unclear D gene. Looked up from germline, CDR1 is SGHAT and CDR2 is FQNNGV. Deletions cut 1 base from V and 0 bases from J, with 4 bases between. This CDR3 region has 14 residues. The full variable domain, completed using reference TRBV11-2 and TRBJ2-4, is EAGVAQSPRYKIIEKRQSVAFWCNPISGHATLYWYQQILGQGPKLLIQFQNNGVVDDSQLPKDRFSAERLKGVDSTLKIQPAKLEDSAVYLCASSLVLAKNIQYFGAGTRLSVL.

This clonotype was seen a handful of times. The chain carries TRBV27 and TRBJ1-5; D not certain. V lost 6 bases and J 2 bases, leaving 11 bases between the germline ends. CDR3 size: 14 residues. The germline CDR1 and CDR2 sequences are MNHEY and SMNVEV (reference sequence). The CDR3 sequence: CASREEGGNQPQHF. In DNA, the CDR3 is TGTGCCAGCAGAGAGGAGGGTGGCAATCAGCCCCAGCATTTT.